This entry lists 25 T cell receptor beta chains sequenced from one sample in a study of blood T cell repertoires in COVID-19. Here immunoSEQ multiplex PCR was the method, and the copy in TCRdb shows in-frame clones only, minus some. The sample has approximately 500,000 clones, nearly 90% seen once. The sample taken for sequencing was peripheral blood. Receptor source: a man aged 18 to 29 with COVID-19, enrolled during active disease.

J is TRBJ2-7 and V is TRBV30; possibly TRBD2 for D (6 bases). There are 14 residues in the CDR3. The V and J ends lost 3 bases and 7 bases respectively, with 19 bases between them. CDR1 and CDR2 (germline): GTSNPN, SVGIG (reference sequence). The DNA for the CDR3 is TGTGCCTGGAGCCGGGAGACACCCCTTGGGGAGCAGTACTTC. Encoded protein: CAWSRETPLGEQYF.

This chain uses TRBV2 with TRBJ2-7; D gene uncertain. The ends were cut back, 3 bases at V and 3 bases at J, with 9 bases in the middle. Looked up from germline, CDR1 is SNHLY and CDR2 is FYNNEI. The CDR3 extends over 13 amino acids. This CDR3 is CASSEGYNYEQYF. CDR3 DNA sequence: TGTGCCAGCAGTGAGGGCTACAACTACGAGCAGTACTTC.

The rearrangement joins TRBV24-1 to TRBJ2-1; 8 positions match TRBD2. V lost 3 bases to trimming and J lost 9 bases; unmatched junction nucleotides: 9. Germline lookup yields CDR1 KGHDR and CDR2 SFDVKD. This CDR3 is built from 15 residues. CDR3 sequence: CATSDPGLGDGEQFF. CDR3 DNA sequence: TGTGCCACCAGTGATCCGGGACTAGGGGATGGTGAGCAGTTCTTC.

V gene TRBV7-9 combines with J gene TRBJ2-3, with D possibly being TRBD2 (6 bases). With 3 bases removed from V and 3 bases from J, the gap between germline ends came to 16 bases. The CDR3 loop spans 16 amino acids. The V gene's germline CDR1 is SEHNR and CDR2 FQNEAQ (reference sequence). CDR3 DNA sequence: TGTGCCAGCAGCTTTACCTACGGGAGTCTGACAGATACGCAGTATTTT. Amino acid sequence: CASSFTYGSLTDTQYF.

The chain uses TRBV2 and TRBJ2-7, with 7 positions matching TRBD2. The V segment lost 6 bases and the J segment 1 base; nucleotides outside the gene matches: 9. Germline assignment: CDR1 SNHLY and CDR2 FYNNEI. This CDR3 is 15 amino acids long. CDR3 amino acids: CASRNPGGFSYEQYF. The CDR3 nucleotides read TGTGCCAGCAGGAATCCGGGGGGTTTTTCCTACGAGCAGTACTTC.

The chain links TRBV2 to TRBJ1-2; 7 positions match TRBD1. Germline V gene sequence: CDR1 SNHLY, CDR2 FYNNEI. V was pared by 5 bases and J by 8 bases, with 8 bases of the junction left unmatched. This CDR3 is built from 13 residues. The CDR3 region has the DNA TGTGCCAGCAGTTACAGGGGCAGGGAGGGCTACACCTTC. It codes for CASSYRGREGYTF.

This chain's CDR3 is CATSDPRGRAGNIQYF. The CDR3 DNA reads TGTGCCACCAGTGACCCCCGGGGGAGGGCGGGAAACATTCAGTACTTC. The chain recombines TRBV24-1 with TRBJ2-4, with 7 bases aligning to TRBD2. This CDR3 has 16 amino acids. The V gene end was trimmed by 4 bases and the J gene end by 6 bases; junction bases not matched to a gene: 11. CDR1 KGHDR and CDR2 SFDVKD come from the germline V gene.

The chain employs TRBV11-2 and TRBJ2-5, with TRBD2 matching over 9 bases. The V segment lost 5 bases and the J segment 5 bases; nucleotides outside the gene matches: 15. The CDR3 extends over 17 amino acids. The germline gives CDR1 SGHAT, CDR2 FQNNGV. The CDR3 DNA follows: TGTGCCAGCAGCCCCGGGGGAGCGGGGGGACTGAGGGAGACCCAGTACTTC. Translating it yields CASSPGGAGGLRETQYF. Based on the CDR3 plus reference TRBV11-2 and TRBJ2-5, the full variable domain is EAGVAQSPRYKIIEKRQSVAFWCNPISGHATLYWYQQILGQGPKLLIQFQNNGVVDDSQLPKDRFSAERLKGVDSTLKIQPAKLEDSAVYLCASSPGGAGGLRETQYFGPGTRLLVL.

A note on this clone: One end of the junction does not line up with germline, which may come from a read error. The chain employs TRBV5-6 and TRBJ2-7, with TRBD2 matching over 10 bases. The V gene's germline CDR1 is SGHDT and CDR2 YYEEEE. CDR3 length: 16 amino acids. CDR3 sequence reads: CASSLDALAGANEQYF. CDR3 DNA: TGTGCCAGCAGTTTGGATGCCCTAGCGGGAGCAAACGAGCAGTACTTC.

The chain combines TRBV19 with TRBJ2-5, with TRBD2 matching over 11 bases. J was trimmed by 3 bases and V by 7 bases; bases with no gene match: 4. From germline, CDR1 is LNHDA and CDR2 SQIVND (reference sequence). The CDR3 length is 14 residues. The DNA of the CDR3 is TGTGCCAGTACCACGACTAGCGGGGAAGAGACCCAGTACTTC. This codes for CASTTTSGEETQYF.

The rearrangement uses TRBV24-1 and TRBJ2-7; weak D call: TRBD2 (6 bases). The CDR3 covers 22 residues. The V gene lost 3 bases and the J gene lost 3 bases, with 35 bases spanning the gap. The germline CDR1 and CDR2 sequences are KGHDR and SFDVKD. CDR3 in DNA: TGTGCCACCAGTGATAAGATTAATCGGGAGATAGTGGGAAAATACCCCTTCTACGAGCAGTACTTC. Its translation: CATSDKINREIVGKYPFYEQYF.

V and J are TRBV5-1 and TRBJ1-5, with TRBD1 matching over 8 bases. The trim removed 3 bases at V and 5 bases at J, leaving 1 base unmatched. In germline, CDR1 is SGHRS, CDR2 YFSETQ. CDR3 length: 13 amino acids. The CDR3 reads CASSSTGDQPQHF. The DNA for the CDR3 is TGCGCCAGCAGCTCGACAGGGGATCAGCCCCAGCATTTT.

The chain joins TRBV2 to TRBJ2-3; tentative D call: TRBD1 (5 bases). The CDR3 is made up of 14 amino acids. Trimming shortened V by 8 bases and J by 2 bases, and 14 bases separated the two germline ends. The germline V gene encodes CDR1 SNHLY and CDR2 FYNNEI. The DNA of the CDR3 is TGTGCCAGCCGCCAAGACAGACTCACAGATACGCAGTATTTT. Protein sequence: CASRQDRLTDTQYF.

This sequence joins TRBV28 and TRBJ1-3; tentatively, D is TRBD1 (6 bases). Germline values: CDR1 MDHEN, CDR2 SYDVKM. V was trimmed by 6 bases and J by 4 bases, leaving 13 bases between them. This CDR3 comprises 14 residues. CDR3 amino acids: CASSRDRSGNTIYF. The DNA for the CDR3 is TGTGCCAGCAGCCGAGACAGGTCCGGAAACACCATATATTTT.

The V gene is TRBV4-1, the J gene TRBJ2-7, with a tentative D call TRBD1 (5 bases). Deletions cut 0 bases from V and 0 bases from J, with 12 bases between. The CDR3 totals 16 residues. Germline values: CDR1 MGHRA, CDR2 YSYEKL. In DNA form, the CDR3 reads TGCGCCAGCAGCCAAGATTCAGTCGACAGCTCCTACGAGCAGTACTTC. It translates to CASSQDSVDSSYEQYF.

This clone occurred a few times. This rearrangement joins TRBV6-1 to TRBJ2-7, with D possibly matching TRBD2 (6 bases). V lost 2 bases and J lost 0, with 11 bases in between. The germline V gene encodes CDR1 MNHNS and CDR2 SASEGT. This CDR3 region has 15 residues. CDR3 nucleotide sequence: TGTGCCAGCAGTGAACCGGGGGAACTCTCCTACGAGCAGTACTTC. Translated, it gives CASSEPGELSYEQYF.

The genes are TRBV5-1 and TRBJ2-7; D is perhaps TRBD1 (6 bases). Germline V lookup: CDR1 SGHRS, CDR2 YFSETQ. The CDR3 has 16 residues. The V end was cut by 0 bases, the J end by 2 bases, with 15 bases between. The CDR3: CASSLAPQGLTYEQYF. The CDR3 DNA is TGCGCCAGCAGCTTGGCCCCACAGGGATTAACCTACGAGCAGTACTTC.

V is TRBV12-3 or TRBV12-4 and J is TRBJ1-2; D not certain. The V end lost 6 bases, the J end lost 4 bases, and 9 bases lay between the germline ends. This CDR3 spans 12 amino acids. CDR3 nucleotide sequence: TGTGCCAGCAGCCCGGGAATCTATGGCTACACCTTC. This codes for CASSPGIYGYTF.

The rearrangement uses TRBV4-1 and TRBJ2-5, with D possibly matching TRBD1 (6 bases). The CDR3 totals 13 residues. Germline V gene sequence: CDR1 MGHRA, CDR2 YSYEKL. Trimming shortened V by 4 bases and J by 2 bases, and 8 bases separated the two germline ends. The CDR3 DNA reads as TGCGCCAGCAGCCGGGACAAACAAGAGACCCAGTACTTC. Protein product: CASSRDKQETQYF.

V and J are TRBV19 and TRBJ1-6, with 9 bases lining up with TRBD1. The CDR3 is made up of 16 amino acids. Trimming took 0 bases from V and 7 from J; bases not matched to a gene: 4. The germline V gene encodes CDR1 LNHDA and CDR2 SQIVND (reference sequence). The CDR3 spells CASSIDRGTGNSPLHF. The CDR3 DNA is TGTGCCAGTAGTATAGATCGGGGGACAGGGAATTCACCCCTCCACTTT.

The chain uses TRBV3-1 (or the pseudogene TRBV3-2) and TRBJ2-5; possibly TRBD1 for D (6 bases). The CDR3 length is 14 residues. V shed 10 bases and J shed 2 bases, with 17 bases lying between them. The V gene's germline CDR1 is LGHDT and CDR2 YNNKEL (reference sequence). The CDR3: CATAYRAPQETQYF. CDR3 in DNA: TGTGCCACCGCCTACAGGGCCCCACAAGAGACCCAGTACTTC.

This sequence joins TRBV2 and TRBJ2-3, with TRBD2 matching 7 bases. Unmatched junction bases numbered 11, after V lost 7 bases and J lost 4 bases. Per the germline V gene, CDR1 is SNHLY and CDR2 is FYNNEI. The length of the CDR3 is 15 residues. The CDR3 loop is CASTPSLGGADTQYF. As DNA, the CDR3 is TGTGCCAGCACCCCCAGCTTGGGGGGGGCAGATACGCAGTATTTT. Based on the CDR3 plus reference TRBV2 and TRBJ2-3, the full variable domain is EPEVTQTPSHQVTQMGQEVILRCVPISNHLYFYWYRQILGQKVEFLVSFYNNEISEKSEIFDDQFSVERPDGSNFTLKIRSTKLEDSAMYFCASTPSLGGADTQYFGPGTRLTVL.

The sample holds one count of this clone. This chain links TRBV7-8 with TRBJ2-1; 7 bases match TRBD1. The CDR3 totals 15 residues. From germline, CDR1 is SGHVS and CDR2 FQNEAQ. The V gene end was trimmed by 5 bases and the J gene end by 3 bases; junction bases not matched to a gene: 7. The CDR3: CASSPTGQLYNEQFF. The CDR3 DNA reads as TGTGCCAGCAGCCCGACGGGACAGCTCTACAATGAGCAGTTCTTC.

The rearrangement uses TRBV5-1 and TRBJ2-7; 7 nucleotides match TRBD1. Germline-derived CDR1 and CDR2 are SGHRS and YFSETQ. With V trimmed by 4 bases and J by 7 bases, 11 bases remained unmatched. The CDR3 is 14 amino acids. CDR3 sequence reads: CASSPQGDSREQYF. As DNA, the CDR3 is TGCGCCAGCAGCCCCCAGGGGGATAGTCGGGAGCAGTACTTC.

This clone appeared a few times. The V call is TRBV28, the J call TRBJ1-5, with D possibly being TRBD1 (5 bases). V was pared by 7 bases and J by 3 bases, with 13 bases between. Germline CDR1 MDHEN, CDR2 SYDVKM. The CDR3 loop spans 14 amino acids. The CDR3 sequence: CASTKDRFNQPQHF. CDR3 nucleotides: TGTGCCAGCACCAAAGACAGATTCAATCAGCCCCAGCATTTT.